These 27 T cell receptor beta chains share one sample of origin, sequenced in a study of cytomegalovirus exposure and HLA in healthy donors. Vbeta (60) and Jbeta (13) primers were used in the PCR. The method was immunoSEQ multiplex PCR; TCRdb's version includes in-frame clones alone and lacks a portion of them. Of approximately 160,000 clones detected, approximately 80% appear once; the ten largest clones hold 1.5% to 2%. Material for sequencing was PBMCs. The origin of the receptors is a woman under 30 in good health and CMV-seronegative.

This clone was counted a few times. This sequence joins TRBV5-6 and TRBJ2-1; no clear D. CDR1 SGHDT and CDR2 YYEEEE come from the germline V gene. The CDR3 has 12 amino acids. Trimming pared 2 bases from V and 4 bases from J, leaving 4 bases between. The CDR3 region is CASSFEYNEQFF. CDR3 coding DNA: TGTGCCAGCAGCTTTGAGTACAATGAGCAGTTCTTC.

V is TRBV27 and J is TRBJ1-1, with 7 bases matching TRBD1. The germline V gene has CDR1 MNHEY and CDR2 SMNVEV (reference sequence). This CDR3 comprises 13 residues. V trimming: 3 bases; J trimming: 5 bases; junction bases outside the gene matches: 3. The CDR3 loop reads CASSFSGGTEAFF. The CDR3 region has the DNA TGTGCCAGCAGTTTCTCAGGGGGAACTGAAGCTTTCTTT.

This clone was seen more than once but under ten times. The V and J genes are TRBV9 and TRBJ1-3; 8 bases are a match to TRBD1. The J segment lost 0 bases and the V segment lost 4 bases, leaving 3 bases of the junction unmatched. From germline, CDR1 is SGDLS and CDR2 YYNGEE. CDR3 size: 15 residues. CDR3 residues: CASSSTGASGNTIYF. Here the CDR3 DNA reads TGTGCCAGCAGCTCGACAGGGGCCTCTGGAAACACCATATATTTT.

The rearrangement links TRBV28 to TRBJ2-5; 10 bases are a match to TRBD2. J lost 7 bases, V lost 4 bases, and 12 bases had no gene match. The CDR3 runs to 16 residues. From germline, CDR1 is MDHEN and CDR2 SYDVKM. This CDR3 is CASSSPEAGGQGTQYF. CDR3 sequence (DNA): TGTGCCAGCAGTTCACCTGAAGCGGGAGGGCAGGGGACCCAGTACTTC.

This sequence joins TRBV28 and TRBJ2-7; 9 bases agree with TRBD1. CDR1 is MDHEN, CDR2 SYDVKM, per germline. The CDR3 spans 15 residues. The V segment lost 6 bases and the J segment 6 bases; nucleotides outside the gene matches: 12. CDR3 protein: CASSSTGTGFGEQYF. The CDR3 DNA sequence: TGTGCCAGCAGCTCCACCGGGACAGGGTTCGGCGAGCAGTACTTC.

The J gene is TRBJ2-2, the V gene TRBV6-5; D perhaps matches TRBD1 (5 bases). Germline V gene lookup returns CDR1 MNHEY and CDR2 SVGAGI. Trimming took off 3 bases at V and 4 bases at J, with 12 bases between the two ends. CDR3 size: 15 residues. The CDR3 DNA sequence: TGTGCCAGCAGTTATCAGGGTTTAACCACCGGGGAGCTGTTTTTT. This translates into CASSYQGLTTGELFF.

The table lists this clone with a few counts. This chain connects TRBV4-1 to TRBJ2-7, with 9 positions matching TRBD1. The CDR3 spans 16 residues. With 1 base clipped from V and 8 bases from J, the junction kept 12 bases outside the gene matches. Germline V gene sequence: CDR1 MGHRA, CDR2 YSYEKL. The CDR3 DNA follows: TGCGCCAGCAGCCAAGTGGCAGGACAGGGGTTTACGCAGCAGTACTTC. It is translated as CASSQVAGQGFTQQYF.

This clone was counted between two and nine times. The V and J genes are TRBV7-3 and TRBJ1-5; the D is unclear. The CDR3 has 17 amino acids. CDR1 is SGHTA, CDR2 FQGTGA, per germline. V dropped 2 bases and J dropped 2 bases, with 16 bases sitting between them. Here the CDR3 reads CASSLGSGGYGNQPQHF. The CDR3, as DNA: TGTGCCAGCAGCTTAGGGTCGGGAGGGTATGGCAATCAGCCCCAGCATTTT.

This rearrangement joins TRBV18 to TRBJ1-5; possible D gene TRBD1, 5 bases. Germline V CDR1 and CDR2: KGHSH, LQKENI. CDR3 length: 15 residues. V lost 3 bases and J lost 3, with 12 bases in between. In DNA form, the CDR3 reads TGTGCCAGCTCACCTAGCAGGGATTACAATCAGCCCCAGCATTTT. This gives the protein CASSPSRDYNQPQHF.

CDR3 DNA: TGCGCCAGCAGCTTGGACCCTAGAACTAACTATGGCTACACCTTC. This gives the protein CASSLDPRTNYGYTF. This sequence joins TRBV5-1 and TRBJ1-2; D call uncertain. Germline V gene data show CDR1 as SGHRS and CDR2 as YFSETQ. The ends were cut back, 0 bases at V and 0 bases at J, with 9 bases in the middle. This CDR3 spans 15 amino acids.

V usage is TRBV2 and J usage is TRBJ1-3, with no clear D. Trimming took 3 bases from V and 0 from J, leaving 9 bases between them. This CDR3 comprises 15 residues. Looked up from germline, CDR1 is SNHLY and CDR2 is FYNNEI. CDR3 loop: CASSDAVSSGNTIYF. The CDR3 nucleotides read TGTGCCAGCAGTGACGCAGTTTCCTCTGGAAACACCATATATTTT.

The J gene is TRBJ2-7, the V gene TRBV7-6, with TRBD2 matching 11 bases. Losses at the gene ends were 5 bases for V and 7 bases for J; bases not matched to a gene: 7. Germline-derived CDR1 and CDR2 are SGHVS and FNYEAQ. The CDR3 has 14 residues. In nucleotides, the CDR3 is TGTGCCAGCAGCCGGGGGACTAGCGGTCGAGAGCAGTACTTC. Its protein is CASSRGTSGREQYF.

This sequence joins TRBV7-8 and TRBJ2-7, with D perhaps TRBD1 (5 bases). This CDR3 spans 16 amino acids. Looked up from germline, CDR1 is SGHVS and CDR2 is FQNEAQ. Trimming left V 1 base short and J 3 bases short, with 16 bases between. The DNA of the CDR3 is TGTGCCAGCAGCTTAGTGGTTGCAGGGATGTTCTACGAGCAGTACTTC. This translates into CASSLVVAGMFYEQYF.

The chain uses TRBV7-2 and TRBJ2-1; D ambiguous. Germline CDR1 SGHTA, CDR2 FQGNSA. V was shortened by 5 bases and J by 9 bases, with 8 bases between the two germline ends. The CDR3 is 11 amino acids. The DNA of the CDR3 is TGTGCCAGCAGCCCTTACTCTGAGCAGTTCTTC. It codes for CASSPYSEQFF. Filled out from reference TRBV7-2 and TRBJ2-1, the complete variable domain reads GAGVSQSPSNKVTEKGKDVELRCDPISGHTALYWYRQSLGQGLEFLIYFQGNSAPDKSGLPSDRFSAERTGGSVSTLTIQRTQQEDSAVYLCASSPYSEQFFGPGTRLTVL.

V and J are TRBV11-1 and TRBJ2-1; possibly TRBD1 for D (6 bases). There are 15 residues in the CDR3. Trimming removed 0 bases at V and 1 base at J, with 7 bases between. Per germline, CDR1 SGHAT and CDR2 FQDESV (reference sequence). CDR3 residues: CASSLAGASYNEQFF. For the CDR3, the DNA is TGTGCCAGCAGCTTAGCGGGGGCGTCCTACAATGAGCAGTTCTTC.

The J gene is TRBJ2-5, the V gene TRBV2, with D perhaps matching TRBD2 (5 bases). CDR1 and CDR2 from the germline V gene are SNHLY and FYNNEI. The V end was cut by 6 bases, the J end by 4 bases, with 9 bases between. The CDR3 has 12 residues. The CDR3 here is CASSGGGETQYF. In DNA form, the CDR3 reads TGTGCCAGCAGCGGAGGTGGAGAGACCCAGTACTTC. Looking up the rest from reference TRBV2 and TRBJ2-5 gives the full variable domain: EPEVTQTPSHQVTQMGQEVILRCVPISNHLYFYWYRQILGQKVEFLVSFYNNEISEKSEIFDDQFSVERPDGSNFTLKIRSTKLEDSAMYFCASSGGGETQYFGPGTRLLVL.

This sequence joins TRBV19 and TRBJ2-1; 8 positions agree with TRBD2. From germline, CDR1 is LNHDA and CDR2 SQIVND (reference sequence). With 5 bases clipped from V and 2 bases from J, the junction kept 5 bases outside the gene matches. CDR3 length: 15 residues. The chain's CDR3 is CASSAAGRAYNEQFF. Here the CDR3 DNA reads TGTGCCAGTAGTGCAGCCGGGAGGGCCTACAATGAGCAGTTCTTC.

The gene calls are TRBV5-1 and TRBJ1-1, with D unclear. The CDR3 totals 12 residues. CDR1 SGHRS and CDR2 YFSETQ come from the germline V gene. V was shortened by 1 base and J by 9 bases, with 10 bases between the two germline ends. DNA of the CDR3: TGCGCCAGCAGCTTGTCCGGGAACAAAGCTTTCTTT. The encoded protein is CASSLSGNKAFF. The entire variable domain, with the rest obtained from reference TRBV5-1 and TRBJ1-1, is as follows: KAGVTQTPRYLIKTRGQQVTLSCSPISGHRSVSWYQQTPGQGLQFLFEYFSETQRNKGNFPGRFSGRQFSNSRSEMNVSTLELGDSALYLCASSLSGNKAFFGQGTRLTVV.

The chain combines TRBV28 with TRBJ1-5, with D perhaps matching TRBD1 (5 bases). Germline-derived CDR1 and CDR2 are MDHEN and SYDVKM. The ends were cut back, 3 bases at V and 0 bases at J, with 12 bases in the middle. The CDR3 runs 16 residues. In DNA form, the CDR3 reads TGTGCCAGCAGTTTCCGGGGGAAAAATAGCAATCAGCCCCAGCATTTT. This sequence encodes CASSFRGKNSNQPQHF.

The chain combines TRBV14 with TRBJ1-2; D may be TRBD1 (5 bases). The germline gives CDR1 SGHDN, CDR2 FVKESK. V lost 1 base, J lost 8 bases, and 11 bases lay in between. CDR3 length: 13 amino acids. CDR3 in amino acids: CASSQGAGPGYTF. The CDR3 coding sequence is TGTGCCAGCAGCCAAGGTGCGGGACCGGGCTACACCTTC.

The chain uses TRBV7-9 and TRBJ2-1; 9 bases map to TRBD2. The CDR3 has 15 residues. Germline V gene sequence: CDR1 SEHNR, CDR2 FQNEAQ (reference sequence). V shed 5 bases and J 6 bases; nucleotides not matched to a gene: 8. The CDR3 nucleotides read TGTGCCAGCAGCCGCGAGCGGGGGGCTTTCAATGAGCAGTTCTTC. Its translation: CASSRERGAFNEQFF. The variable domain in full, with the rest retrieved from reference TRBV7-9 and TRBJ2-1, is DTGVSQNPRHKITKRGQNVTFRCDPISEHNRLYWYRQTLGQGPEFLTYFQNEAQLEKSRLLSDRFSAERPKGSFSTLEIQRTEQGDSAMYLCASSRERGAFNEQFFGPGTRLTVL.

The chain recombines TRBV6-1 with TRBJ1-6; no reliable D call. V dropped 2 bases and J dropped 9 bases, with 8 bases sitting between them. This CDR3 comprises 13 residues. In germline, CDR1 is MNHNS, CDR2 SASEGT. CDR3 DNA: TGTGCCAGCAGTGAACTAGTTCCTTCACCCCTCCACTTT. This sequence encodes CASSELVPSPLHF.

Written as DNA, the CDR3 is TGTGCCAGCAGCCCCGCGGGGGCTTGGCGAGGTGAGCAGTTCTTC. Its protein is CASSPAGAWRGEQFF. V usage is TRBV28 and J usage is TRBJ2-1, with a tentative D call TRBD2 (7 bases). CDR1 and CDR2 (germline): MDHEN, SYDVKM. Trimming stripped 6 bases from V and 9 bases from J, with 21 bases between. This CDR3 contains 15 residues. Drawing the rest from reference TRBV28 and TRBJ2-1, the complete variable domain is DVKVTQSSRYLVKRTGEKVFLECVQDMDHENMFWYRQDPGLGLRLIYFSYDVKMKEKGDIPEGYSVSREKKERFSLILESASTNQTSMYLCASSPAGAWRGEQFFGPGTRLTVL.

The rearrangement links TRBV28 to TRBJ2-1; 10 bases fit TRBD1. After removal of 4 bases from V and 9 bases from J, the junction contained 12 bases not matched to a gene. Germline CDR1 is MDHEN and CDR2 is SYDVKM. This CDR3 has 16 amino acids. In DNA form, the CDR3 reads TGTGCCAGCAGTTCGGACCGGGACAGGGGCTTAGGTGAGCAGTTCTTC. Its translation: CASSSDRDRGLGEQFF. The complete variable domain, with remaining parts taken from reference TRBV28 and TRBJ2-1, reads DVKVTQSSRYLVKRTGEKVFLECVQDMDHENMFWYRQDPGLGLRLIYFSYDVKMKEKGDIPEGYSVSREKKERFSLILESASTNQTSMYLCASSSDRDRGLGEQFFGPGTRLTVL.

This sequence joins TRBV6-5 and TRBJ1-1; D uncertain. Trimming cost V 7 bases and J 1 base, with 10 bases left between them. This CDR3 is 13 amino acids long. Germline CDR1 MNHEY, CDR2 SVGAGI. The CDR3 is CASNKKQNTEAFF. The CDR3 nucleotides read TGTGCCAGCAATAAGAAGCAGAACACTGAAGCTTTCTTT.

This sequence joins TRBV2 and TRBJ1-1, with D hard to call. This CDR3 is built from 15 residues. Trimming shortened V by 3 bases and J by 2 bases, and 13 bases separated the two germline ends. Germline V lookup: CDR1 SNHLY, CDR2 FYNNEI. The CDR3 DNA is TGTGCCAGCAGTGATCATCCGGGTGTCAACACTGAAGCTTTCTTT. Its protein product is CASSDHPGVNTEAFF.

J is TRBJ1-2 and V is TRBV28; 9 bases are shared with TRBD1. This CDR3 contains 15 residues. V lost 3 bases and J lost 5; bases outside the gene matches: 7. CDR1 is MDHEN and CDR2 is SYDVKM in the germline V gene. CDR3 coding DNA: TGTGCCAGCAGTTTCGGGGACAGGGTTAGATATGGCTACACCTTC. It yields the protein CASSFGDRVRYGYTF.